Following are 28 T cell receptor beta chains from one sample sequenced in a study of control samples from healthy donors and cancer patients. Generated by immunoSEQ multiplex PCR, the TCRdb table keeps only in-frame clones and is missing some. The sample holds fewer than 25,000 clones, around 90% seen once. The source material was PBMCs. Source of these receptors: a woman in her fifties or sixties with head and neck cancer.

The sample holds one count of this clone. The chain carries TRBV5-1 and TRBJ2-7; maybe TRBD1 (6 bases). Per the germline V gene, CDR1 is SGHRS and CDR2 is YFSETQ. The CDR3 totals 16 residues. The V end lost 4 bases, the J end lost 1 base, and 18 bases lay between the germline ends. CDR3: CASSALIGTGSYEQYF. As DNA, the CDR3 is TGCGCCAGCAGCGCCCTGATCGGCACAGGGTCCTACGAGCAGTACTTC.

This clone was recorded a few times. The rearrangement uses TRBV15 and TRBJ1-6, with TRBD1 as a possible D gene (6 bases). The CDR3 totals 19 residues. Trimming took 2 bases from V and 0 from J, leaving 17 bases between them. Germline CDR1 reads LNHNV; CDR2 reads YYDKDF (reference sequence). The CDR3 DNA sequence: TGTGCCACCAGCAGACCATCCGGGACACCCAGCTCCTATAATTCACCCCTCCACTTT. Translated: CATSRPSGTPSSYNSPLHF.

This clone occurred a few times. V and J are TRBV7-9 and TRBJ1-2; 11 nucleotides agree with TRBD1. CDR3 length: 15 amino acids. Trimming took 1 base from V and 7 from J; bases not matched to a gene: 5. The germline gives CDR1 SEHNR, CDR2 FQNEAQ (reference sequence). The DNA of the CDR3 is TGTGCCAGCAGCTTAGGTGGACAGGGGGCGGCTGGCTACACCTTC. Translation gives CASSLGGQGAAGYTF.

The V and J genes are TRBV3-1 (or the pseudogene TRBV3-2) and TRBJ2-7; possible D gene TRBD1, 5 bases. V lost 1 base and J lost 7, with 8 bases in between. This CDR3 comprises 12 residues. The V gene's germline CDR1 is LGHDT and CDR2 YNNKEL (reference sequence). DNA for the CDR3: TGTGCCAGCAGCCAAGTAAGGGGAGAGCAGTACTTC. Translated: CASSQVRGEQYF.

The chain has TRBV10-2 and TRBJ2-4, with 11 positions matching TRBD2. Germline assignment: CDR1 WSHSY and CDR2 SAAADI. The length of the CDR3 is 15 residues. V lost 4 bases and J lost 6; bases outside the gene matches: 5. CDR3 loop: CASSAPGTSGNIQYF. CDR3 coding DNA: TGCGCCAGCAGTGCCCCCGGGACTAGCGGAAACATTCAGTACTTC.

This chain uses TRBV11-2 with TRBJ2-7; tentative D call: TRBD1 (5 bases). Trimming pared 3 bases from V and 1 base from J, leaving 7 bases between. CDR1 is SGHAT, CDR2 FQNNGV, per germline. The CDR3 is 13 amino acids. In nucleotides, the CDR3 is TGTGCCAGCAGCTTTCCAGGGTCCTACGAGCAGTACTTC. This sequence encodes CASSFPGSYEQYF.

The CDR3 loop reads CASSRGQGEKHGYTF. The CDR3 DNA follows: TGTGCCAGCAGCCGCGGACAGGGAGAAAAGCATGGCTACACCTTC. The chain employs TRBV3-1 (or the pseudogene TRBV3-2) and TRBJ1-2; 8 bases fit TRBD1. With 4 bases clipped from V and 6 bases from J, the junction kept 10 bases outside the gene matches. The CDR3 is 15 residues long. CDR1 LGHDT and CDR2 YNNKEL come from the germline V gene (reference sequence).

J is TRBJ2-1 and V is TRBV9; the D gene is possibly TRBD2 (6 bases). Germline V gives CDR1 SGDLS, CDR2 YYNGEE. The ends were cut back, 4 bases at V and 6 bases at J, with 14 bases in the middle. This CDR3 region has 14 residues. The CDR3 here is CASSQEYGGNEQFF. The CDR3 DNA reads TGTGCCAGCAGCCAAGAGTACGGGGGCAATGAGCAGTTCTTC.

The rearrangement uses TRBV29-1 and TRBJ2-7; 7 bases agree with TRBD1. The CDR3 consists of 12 residues. Germline lookup yields CDR1 SQVTM and CDR2 ANQGSEA. The V and J ends lost 4 bases and 6 bases, in that order; junction bases with no gene match: 6. Here the CDR3 DNA reads TGCAGCGTTGCCAGGGGGTTTGGCGAGCAGTACTTC. Translated, it gives CSVARGFGEQYF.

The V and J genes are TRBV5-8 and TRBJ1-1; 8 bases match TRBD1. Germline values: CDR1 SGHTS, CDR2 YDEGEE. The CDR3 extends over 14 amino acids. The junction had 9 bases not matched to a gene; V was cut back by 4 bases and J by 7 bases. The CDR3 is CASSLRTGKIEAFF. The CDR3 nucleotides are TGTGCCAGCAGCCTCCGGACAGGGAAAATTGAAGCTTTCTTT.

The rearrangement uses TRBV4-1 and TRBJ1-1; D might be TRBD1 (5 bases). This CDR3 spans 16 amino acids. The V and J ends lost 2 bases and 1 base respectively, with 14 bases between them. Germline lookup yields CDR1 MGHRA and CDR2 YSYEKL. In DNA, the CDR3 is TGCGCCAGCAGCCAACCTCAATATGGGACGAACACTGAAGCTTTCTTT. Translation gives CASSQPQYGTNTEAFF.

The chain's CDR3 is CASSYHGEGEQFF. Written as DNA, the CDR3 is TGTGCCAGCAGTTACCACGGGGAAGGTGAGCAGTTCTTC. The V call is TRBV27, the J call TRBJ2-1, with D possibly matching TRBD2 (5 bases). The V gene lost 4 bases and the J gene lost 9 bases, with 13 bases spanning the gap. The CDR3 consists of 13 residues. The germline V gene has CDR1 MNHEY and CDR2 SMNVEV (reference sequence).

This clone was detected only once. The chain uses TRBV18 and TRBJ2-5, with D uncertain. This CDR3 region has 12 residues. Per the germline V gene, CDR1 is KGHSH and CDR2 is LQKENI. V lost 4 bases and J 2 bases, leaving 5 bases between the germline ends. CDR3 DNA: TGTGCCAGCTCACGGCCACAAGAGACCCAGTACTTC. Protein product: CASSRPQETQYF.

V is TRBV10-3 and J is TRBJ2-1; D is perhaps TRBD2 (6 bases). This CDR3 has 12 amino acids. V lost 6 bases and J 7 bases, leaving 10 bases between the germline ends. CDR1 ENHRY and CDR2 SYGVKD come from the germline V gene. CDR3 sequence (DNA): TGTGCCATCAGCCGACTAGGAAATGAGCAGTTCTTC. It specifies CAISRLGNEQFF.

The V call is TRBV19, the J call TRBJ2-4; 8 bases align to TRBD1. The CDR3 sequence is 14 residues long. V was pared by 4 bases and J by 11 bases, with 10 bases of the junction left unmatched. CDR1 LNHDA and CDR2 SQIVND come from the germline V gene (reference sequence). This chain's CDR3 is CASSNQGANGVQYF. Written as DNA, the CDR3 is TGTGCCAGTAGTAACCAGGGGGCGAATGGGGTTCAGTACTTC.

The genes are TRBV5-1 and TRBJ2-1; TRBD2 might be the D (6 bases). CDR1 and CDR2 from the germline V gene are SGHRS and YFSETQ. This CDR3 has 15 amino acids. The V end lost 6 bases, the J end lost 0 bases, and 13 bases lay between the germline ends. This CDR3 is CASTQATSSYNEQFF. The CDR3 bases are TGCGCCAGCACCCAGGCGACTAGCTCCTACAATGAGCAGTTCTTC.

The CDR3, as DNA: TGTGCCAGCAGCCAAGACAGGGGAGGCAATCAGCCCCAGCATTTT. This gives the protein CASSQDRGGNQPQHF. The rearrangement links TRBV3-1 (or the pseudogene TRBV3-2) to TRBJ1-5, with D tentatively TRBD1 (6 bases). The CDR3 has 15 amino acids. Germline V gene data show CDR1 as LGHDT and CDR2 as YNNKEL (reference sequence). V was cut by 0 bases and J by 2 bases, with 8 bases left in between.

For the CDR3, the DNA is TGCGCCAGCAGCTTGGGAAGAAGGGGAGATGAGCAGTTCTTC. Amino acids: CASSLGRRGDEQFF. The J gene is TRBJ2-1, the V gene TRBV5-1; D is tentatively TRBD1 or TRBD2 (5 bases each). The CDR3 runs to 14 residues. Trimming removed 0 bases at V and 8 bases at J, with 12 bases between. Germline V gene lookup returns CDR1 SGHRS and CDR2 YFSETQ.

V is TRBV6-1 and J is TRBJ2-1; 7 nucleotides line up with TRBD2. The CDR3 loop spans 13 amino acids. With V trimmed by 6 bases and J by 7 bases, 6 bases remained unmatched. Germline V gene sequence: CDR1 MNHNS, CDR2 SASEGT. The CDR3 DNA is TGTGCCAGCAGCCACCCCGGGGGGAATGAGCAGTTCTTC. Protein: CASSHPGGNEQFF.

The J gene is TRBJ2-7, the V gene TRBV5-1, with 11 nucleotides matching TRBD2. J was trimmed by 1 base and V by 3 bases; bases with no gene match: 9. Germline V gene lookup returns CDR1 SGHRS and CDR2 YFSETQ. The CDR3 runs to 17 residues. CDR3 nucleotides: TGCGCCAGCAGCTCGAGCCTTAGCGGGAGGGCTTCCTACGAGCAGTACTTC. It specifies CASSSSLSGRASYEQYF.

V gene TRBV6-6 combines with J gene TRBJ2-2, with a tentative D call TRBD1 (5 bases). There are 15 residues in the CDR3. Trimming removed 0 bases at V and 3 bases at J, with 8 bases between. In germline, CDR1 is MNHNY, CDR2 SVGAGI (reference sequence). CDR3 sequence reads: CASSYSAGYTGELFF. The DNA for the CDR3 is TGTGCCAGCAGTTACTCGGCAGGGTACACCGGGGAGCTGTTTTTT.

The J gene is TRBJ2-1, the V gene TRBV7-2, with 8 positions matching TRBD2. Trimming cost V 1 base and J 8 bases; bases outside gene matches: 4. The CDR3 has 14 residues. From germline, CDR1 is SGHTA and CDR2 FQGNSA. CDR3 sequence (DNA): TGTGCCAGCAGCTTAGGCGGGAGGACCTATGAGCAGTTCTTC. Encoded protein: CASSLGGRTYEQFF.

The chain carries TRBV4-1 and TRBJ2-7, with 7 bases matching TRBD2. The CDR3 has 18 amino acids. CDR1 is MGHRA and CDR2 is YSYEKL in the germline V gene. Trimming took 1 base from V and 2 from J; bases not matched to a gene: 14. CDR3: CASSQVDFLRGETYEQYF. CDR3 in DNA: TGCGCCAGCAGCCAAGTCGACTTCCTTCGGGGGGAGACCTACGAGCAGTACTTC.

This chain links TRBV14 with TRBJ1-2; no clear D. The CDR3 covers 13 residues. CDR1 and CDR2 (germline): SGHDN, FVKESK. Trimming pared 5 bases from V and 4 bases from J, leaving 11 bases between. The CDR3 coding sequence is TGTGCCAGCAGCATCCGACCTCGCTATGGCTACACCTTC. It encodes CASSIRPRYGYTF.

V and J are TRBV27 and TRBJ1-2, with 12 bases matching TRBD1. The V segment lost 5 bases and the J segment 7 bases; nucleotides outside the gene matches: 5. The V gene's germline CDR1 is MNHEY and CDR2 SMNVEV (reference sequence). There are 14 residues in the CDR3. CDR3 nucleotide sequence: TGTGCCAGCAGTCCCGGGACAGGGGGCTTTGGCTACACCTTC. Its protein is CASSPGTGGFGYTF.

This chain connects TRBV28 to TRBJ1-1; D unresolved. Trimming left V 5 bases short and J 1 base short, with 11 bases between. The CDR3 length is 14 residues. The V gene's germline CDR1 is MDHEN and CDR2 SYDVKM. DNA for the CDR3: TGTGCCAGCAGTCCCCTTTCTTGGAACACTGAAGCTTTCTTT. Protein sequence: CASSPLSWNTEAFF.

This rearrangement joins TRBV5-1 to TRBJ2-5; the match to TRBD2 covers 9 bases. The CDR3 length is 16 residues. Germline-derived CDR1 and CDR2 are SGHRS and YFSETQ. Germline trimming cut 5 bases from V and 4 bases from J; bases unmatched to any gene: 12. As DNA, the CDR3 is TGCGCCAGCAGTCGGCGGGGGGGACCCATGGGAGAGACCCAGTACTTC. Its translation is CASSRRGGPMGETQYF.

The chain links TRBV3-1 (or the pseudogene TRBV3-2) to TRBJ2-7, with 14 bases fitting TRBD2. Germline CDR1 LGHDT, CDR2 YNNKEL (reference sequence). Unmatched junction bases numbered 6, after V lost 1 base and J lost 7 bases. There are 16 residues in the CDR3. The CDR3 loop reads CASSQAGLAGEWEQYF. The CDR3 coding sequence is TGTGCCAGCAGCCAAGCGGGACTAGCGGGAGAGTGGGAGCAGTACTTC.